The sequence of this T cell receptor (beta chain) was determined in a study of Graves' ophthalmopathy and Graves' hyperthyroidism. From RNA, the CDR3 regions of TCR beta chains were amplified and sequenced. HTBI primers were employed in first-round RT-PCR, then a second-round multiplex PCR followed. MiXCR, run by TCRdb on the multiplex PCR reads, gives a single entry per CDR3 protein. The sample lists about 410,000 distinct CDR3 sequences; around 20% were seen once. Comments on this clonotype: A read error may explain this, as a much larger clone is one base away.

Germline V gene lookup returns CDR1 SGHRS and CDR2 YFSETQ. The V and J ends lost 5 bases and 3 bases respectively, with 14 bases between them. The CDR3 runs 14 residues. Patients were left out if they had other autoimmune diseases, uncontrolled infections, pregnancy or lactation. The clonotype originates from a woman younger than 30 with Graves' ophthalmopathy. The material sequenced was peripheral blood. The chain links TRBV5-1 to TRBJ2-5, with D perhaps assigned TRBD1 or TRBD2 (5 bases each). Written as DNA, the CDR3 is TGCGCCAGCAGATTAGCGTGGGGGAAAGAGACCCAGTACTTC. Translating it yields CASRLAWGKETQYF.